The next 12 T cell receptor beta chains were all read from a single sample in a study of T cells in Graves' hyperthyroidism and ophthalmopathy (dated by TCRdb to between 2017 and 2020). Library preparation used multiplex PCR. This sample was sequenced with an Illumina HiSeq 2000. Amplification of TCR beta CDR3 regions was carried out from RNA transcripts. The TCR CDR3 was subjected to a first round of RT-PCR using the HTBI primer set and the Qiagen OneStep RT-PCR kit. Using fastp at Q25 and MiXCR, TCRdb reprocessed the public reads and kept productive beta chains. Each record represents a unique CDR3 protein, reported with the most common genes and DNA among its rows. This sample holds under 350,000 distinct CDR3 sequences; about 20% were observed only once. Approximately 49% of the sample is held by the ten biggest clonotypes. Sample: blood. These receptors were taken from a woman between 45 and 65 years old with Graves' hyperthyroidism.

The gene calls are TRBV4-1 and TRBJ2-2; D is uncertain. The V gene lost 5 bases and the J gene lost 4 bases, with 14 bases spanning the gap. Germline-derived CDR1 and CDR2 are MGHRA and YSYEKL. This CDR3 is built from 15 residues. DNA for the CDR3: TGCGCCAGCAGCGCTCTTGGGCCGAGCACCGGGGAGCTGTTTTTT. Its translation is CASSALGPSTGELFF.

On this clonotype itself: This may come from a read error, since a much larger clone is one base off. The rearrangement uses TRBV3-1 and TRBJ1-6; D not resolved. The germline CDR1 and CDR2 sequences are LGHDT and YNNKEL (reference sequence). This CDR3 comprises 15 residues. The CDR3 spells CASIQGTRDNSPLHF. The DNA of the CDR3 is TGTGCCAGCATCCAAGGAACAAGAGATAATTCACCCCTCCACTTT.

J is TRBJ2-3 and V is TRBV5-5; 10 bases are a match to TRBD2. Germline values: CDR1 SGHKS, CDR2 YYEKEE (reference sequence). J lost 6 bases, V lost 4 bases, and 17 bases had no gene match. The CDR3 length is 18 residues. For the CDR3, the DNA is TGTGCCAGCAGCCCCAACTTGGCTAGCGGGGGAATGGGGGATACGCAGTATTTT. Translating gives CASSPNLASGGMGDTQYF.

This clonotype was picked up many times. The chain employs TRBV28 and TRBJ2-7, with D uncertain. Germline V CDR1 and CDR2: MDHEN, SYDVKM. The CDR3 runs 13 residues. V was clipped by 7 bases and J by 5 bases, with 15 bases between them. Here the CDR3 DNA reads TGTGCCAGCACAACCCGATGGAAGGACGAGCAGTACTTC. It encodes CASTTRWKDEQYF.

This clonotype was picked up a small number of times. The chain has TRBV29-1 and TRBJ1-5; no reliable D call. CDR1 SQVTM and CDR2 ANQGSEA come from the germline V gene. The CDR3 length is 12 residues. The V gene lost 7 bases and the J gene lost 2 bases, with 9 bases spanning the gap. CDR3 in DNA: TGCAGCGGGCGGTGGGGCAATCAGCCCCAGCATTTT. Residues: CSGRWGNQPQHF.

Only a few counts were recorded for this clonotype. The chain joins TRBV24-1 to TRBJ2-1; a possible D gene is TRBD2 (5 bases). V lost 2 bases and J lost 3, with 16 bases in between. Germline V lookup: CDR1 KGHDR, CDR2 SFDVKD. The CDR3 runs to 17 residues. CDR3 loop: CATSDSTGGGSYNEQFF. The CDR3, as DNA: TGTGCCACCAGTGATTCGACCGGAGGAGGAAGCTACAATGAGCAGTTCTTC.

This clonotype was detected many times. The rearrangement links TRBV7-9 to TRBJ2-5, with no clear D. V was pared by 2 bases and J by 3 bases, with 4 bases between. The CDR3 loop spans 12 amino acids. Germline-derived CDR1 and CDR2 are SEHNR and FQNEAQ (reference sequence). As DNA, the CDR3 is TGTGCCAGCAGCTTAACCGAAGAGACCCAGTACTTC. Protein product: CASSLTEETQYF.

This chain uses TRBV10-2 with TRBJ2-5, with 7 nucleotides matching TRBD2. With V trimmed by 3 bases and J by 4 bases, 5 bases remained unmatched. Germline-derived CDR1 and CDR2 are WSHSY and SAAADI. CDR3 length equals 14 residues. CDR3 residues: CASSDGGSSETQYF. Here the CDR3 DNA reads TGCGCCAGCAGTGATGGCGGGAGTTCAGAGACCCAGTACTTC.

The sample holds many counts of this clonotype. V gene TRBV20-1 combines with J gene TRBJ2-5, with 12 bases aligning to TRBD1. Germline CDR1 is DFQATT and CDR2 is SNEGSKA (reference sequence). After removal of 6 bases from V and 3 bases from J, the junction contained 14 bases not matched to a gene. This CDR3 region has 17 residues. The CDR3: CSARGQGARQSEETQYF. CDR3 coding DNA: TGCAGTGCGCGGGGACAGGGGGCGCGACAGTCCGAAGAGACCCAGTACTTC.

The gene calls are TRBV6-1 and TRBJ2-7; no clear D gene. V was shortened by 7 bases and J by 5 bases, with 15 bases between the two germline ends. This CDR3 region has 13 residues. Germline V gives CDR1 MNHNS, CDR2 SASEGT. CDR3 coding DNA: TGTGCCAGCAAGGGCATCCGCGTCAACGAGCAGTACTTC. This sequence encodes CASKGIRVNEQYF.

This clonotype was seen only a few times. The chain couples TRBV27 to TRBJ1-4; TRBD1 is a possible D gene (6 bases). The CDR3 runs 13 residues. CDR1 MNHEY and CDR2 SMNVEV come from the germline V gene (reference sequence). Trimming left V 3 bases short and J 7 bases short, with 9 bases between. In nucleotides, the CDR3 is TGTGCCAGCAGTTTCAGGGGCCGTGAAAAACTGTTTTTT. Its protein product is CASSFRGREKLFF.

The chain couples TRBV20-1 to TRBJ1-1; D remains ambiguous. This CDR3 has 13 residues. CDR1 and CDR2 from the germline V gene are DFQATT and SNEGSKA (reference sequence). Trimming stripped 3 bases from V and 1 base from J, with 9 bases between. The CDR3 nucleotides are TGCAGTGCTAGTGCACACCCGAACACTGAAGCTTTCTTT. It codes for CSASAHPNTEAFF.